The present T cell receptor (beta chain) was sequenced within a study of shared clonotypes between healthy human individuals. The CDR3 has 13 residues. The V and J ends lost 0 bases and 6 bases respectively, with 6 bases between them. Germline lookup yields CDR1 LGHNA and CDR2 YNFKEQ. The assay was immunoSEQ multiplex PCR, and TCRdb's table has in-frame clones only and misses some. The sample has approximately 500,000 clones; about 85% are singletons. This receptor was taken from a woman aged 40-49 years in good health. Some clones in this sample may be carry-over from other donors' samples. This sequence joins TRBV4-2 and TRBJ2-1; D is unclear. The source material was PBMCs. The CDR3 DNA follows: TGTGCCAGCAGCCAAGAACCGGGCAATGAGCAGTTCTTC. This encodes CASSQEPGNEQFF.